The 32 T cell receptor beta chains listed next were all sequenced from one sample in a study of T cell repertoires in cytomegalovirus infection. These receptors have no known antigen. TCRdb ran MiXCR on the reads and lists one entry per CDR3 protein. The sample lists approximately 1,000,000 distinct CDR3 sequences, roughly 30% occurring once. The sample consisted of cultured CD8+ T cells from PBMCs, taken from culture after CMV antigen stimulation. These TCRs come from a human donor in good health (CMV status not recorded). Some clones in this sample may be carry-over from other donors' samples.

This rearrangement joins TRBV7-6 to TRBJ1-2; D unresolved. The V end was cut by 6 bases, the J end by 10 bases, with 18 bases between. The CDR3 has 13 amino acids. The V gene's germline CDR1 is SGHVS and CDR2 FNYEAQ. DNA for the CDR3: TGTGCCAGCAGGTTTGGCGGGTCGGACTACTACACCTTC. Residues: CASRFGGSDYYTF.

This clonotype showed up just a few times. This chain links TRBV20-1 with TRBJ2-1; D remains ambiguous. The V end lost 0 bases, the J end lost 0 bases, and 21 bases lay between the germline ends. CDR3 length: 19 residues. The germline CDR1 and CDR2 sequences are DFQATT and SNEGSKA (reference sequence). Here the CDR3 reads CSARDKVGNDISSYNEQFF. The CDR3 nucleotides are TGCAGTGCTAGAGATAAGGTGGGGAATGACATCTCCTCCTACAATGAGCAGTTCTTC.

CDR3 in DNA: TGTGCCAGCAGCTTGGCAGGGGGGCCTACCGAGCAGTACGTC. It yields the protein CASSLAGGPTEQYV. The genes are TRBV5-4 and TRBJ2-7; the D gene is possibly TRBD1 (7 bases). CDR1 is SGHNT and CDR2 is YYREEE in the germline V gene (reference sequence). The V end lost 0 bases, the J end lost 6 bases, and 13 bases lay between the germline ends. The CDR3 consists of 14 residues.

This chain connects TRBV12-3 or TRBV12-4 to TRBJ1-1; no clear D gene. V was shortened by 8 bases and J by 5 bases, with 9 bases between the two germline ends. The length of the CDR3 is 11 residues. CDR3 sequence reads: CASFMGTEAFF. As DNA, the CDR3 is TGTGCCAGCTTCATGGGGACTGAAGCTTTCTTT.

This clonotype was seen repeatedly, ten times or more. The chain carries TRBV7-9 and TRBJ2-1; D is perhaps TRBD2 (5 bases). In germline, CDR1 is SEHNR, CDR2 FQNEAQ (reference sequence). V lost 5 bases and J lost 2, with 13 bases in between. CDR3 length equals 15 residues. The CDR3, as DNA: TGTGCCAGCAGCATCGGGATAGGAGCCTACAATGAGCAGTTCTTC. The encoded protein is CASSIGIGAYNEQFF.

This clonotype was seen a few times. The chain has TRBV24-1 and TRBJ2-3, with D unclear. Germline assignment: CDR1 KGHDR and CDR2 SFDVKD. V was clipped by 4 bases and J by 2 bases, with 15 bases between them. This CDR3 is 16 amino acids long. The CDR3 loop is CATSDLGWGNTDTQYF. The CDR3 coding sequence is TGTGCCACCAGTGACCTCGGATGGGGAAACACAGATACGCAGTATTTT.

CDR3 protein: CASSPPVVRTEAFF. The CDR3, as DNA: TGTGCCAGCAGCCCTCCCGTGGTGCGCACTGAAGCTTTCTTT. The rearrangement links TRBV7-9 to TRBJ1-1; D is undetermined. With 5 bases removed from V and 4 bases from J, the gap between germline ends came to 14 bases. Germline V gene lookup returns CDR1 SEHNR and CDR2 FQNEAQ (reference sequence). The CDR3 spans 14 residues.

The chain employs TRBV25-1 and TRBJ2-1; 10 positions match TRBD2. Germline loops: CDR1 MGHDK, CDR2 SYGVNS. The length of the CDR3 is 15 residues. V was pared by 8 bases and J by 8 bases, with 12 bases of the junction left unmatched. The DNA of the CDR3 is TGTGCCAGCGAAACCGAGAGCGGGGGGGCCGATGAGCAGTTCTTC. Amino acid sequence: CASETESGGADEQFF.

This clonotype was seen only a few times. The chain carries TRBV6-6 and TRBJ1-2; D uncertain. Germline values: CDR1 MNHNY, CDR2 SVGAGI (reference sequence). This CDR3 has 13 residues. The ends were cut back, 7 bases at V and 8 bases at J, with 17 bases in the middle. CDR3 sequence (DNA): TGTGCCAGCACACACGGGTCAAGAGGAGGCTACACCTTC. It is translated as CASTHGSRGGYTF.

This clonotype occurred a few times. J is TRBJ2-6 and V is TRBV7-3; 9 bases are shared with TRBD2. Germline V gene sequence: CDR1 SGHTA, CDR2 FQGTGA. Trimming cost V 5 bases and J 2 bases; bases outside gene matches: 1. This CDR3 contains 15 residues. The CDR3 region is CASSQRGAGANVLTF. CDR3 in DNA: TGTGCCAGCAGCCAGCGGGGGGCTGGGGCCAACGTCCTGACTTTC.

This clonotype was seen a few times. J is TRBJ1-1 and V is TRBV9, with D unresolved. This CDR3 contains 15 residues. The V end was cut by 0 bases, the J end by 0 bases, with 9 bases between. The germline CDR1 and CDR2 sequences are SGDLS and YYNGEE. The CDR3 is CASSVADTMNTEAFF. CDR3 in DNA: TGTGCCAGCAGCGTAGCCGACACCATGAACACTGAAGCTTTCTTT.

This clonotype was observed a single time. A read error may be the cause here, since a much bigger clone is one base away. The rearrangement links TRBV7-8 to TRBJ2-3; 8 bases map to TRBD2. Germline loops: CDR1 SGHVS, CDR2 FQNEAQ. There are 15 residues in the CDR3. For the CDR3, the DNA is TGTGCCAACAGCTTAATTAGCGGGGCCACAGATACGCAGTATTTT. Amino acids: CANSLISGATDTQYF.

This clonotype was counted a few times. The chain couples TRBV5-4 to TRBJ2-1; maybe TRBD2 (5 bases). Germline V gene data show CDR1 as SGHNT and CDR2 as YYREEE (reference sequence). The CDR3 consists of 16 residues. Between the trimmed V and J ends, which lost 4 bases and 7 bases, there was a span of 21 bases. The chain's CDR3 is CASSPLLLPPGNEQFF. CDR3 nucleotide sequence: TGTGCCAGCAGCCCCTTACTCCTACCCCCGGGAAATGAGCAGTTCTTC.

J is TRBJ2-1 and V is TRBV5-1, with 13 bases that match TRBD2. This CDR3 contains 17 residues. The ends lost 4 bases at V and 0 bases at J; junction bases unmatched: 4. From germline, CDR1 is SGHRS and CDR2 YFSETQ. Written as DNA, the CDR3 is TGCGCCAGCAGCATGGGACTAGCGGGATCCTCCTACAATGAGCAGTTCTTC. Translated, it gives CASSMGLAGSSYNEQFF.

The rearrangement links TRBV10-1 to TRBJ2-7; D not resolved. V was shortened by 3 bases and J by 9 bases, with 9 bases between the two germline ends. Germline loops: CDR1 WNHNN, CDR2 SYGVQD (reference sequence). This CDR3 is built from 11 residues. The CDR3 here is CASSDVAGQYF. CDR3 nucleotides: TGCGCCAGCAGTGATGTGGCCGGGCAGTACTTC.

The chain employs TRBV5-8 and TRBJ2-7, with unresolved D. From germline, CDR1 is SGHTS and CDR2 YDEGEE. CDR3 length equals 15 residues. V lost 4 bases and J 3 bases, leaving 17 bases between the germline ends. The CDR3 sequence: CASSPRGLGYYEQYV. In nucleotides, the CDR3 is TGTGCCAGCAGCCCGAGAGGATTGGGCTACTACGAGCAGTACGTC.

This clonotype was observed at least ten times. The chain recombines TRBV12-3 or TRBV12-4 with TRBJ2-1, with unresolved D. The CDR3 contains 14 residues. V lost 1 base and J 4 bases, leaving 8 bases between the germline ends. The CDR3 sequence: CASSLGAAYNEQFF. For the CDR3, the DNA is TGTGCCAGCAGTTTAGGGGCCGCGTACAATGAGCAGTTCTTC.

V and J are TRBV27 and TRBJ1-2; D gene ambiguous. Germline assignment: CDR1 MNHEY and CDR2 SMNVEV (reference sequence). This CDR3 spans 14 amino acids. V was clipped by 5 bases and J by 3 bases, with 13 bases between them. Here the CDR3 reads CASSGVYSDYGYTF. Written as DNA, the CDR3 is TGTGCCAGCAGTGGGGTTTATTCGGACTATGGCTACACCTTC.

This clonotype was detected only a few times. The gene calls are TRBV27 and TRBJ1-2; D may be TRBD1 (6 bases). Germline loops: CDR1 MNHEY, CDR2 SMNVEV (reference sequence). V was cut by 3 bases and J by 1 base, with 15 bases left in between. This CDR3 is 16 amino acids long. The CDR3 reads CASSFLRDTLNYGYTF. The CDR3, as DNA: TGTGCCAGCAGTTTCCTCCGGGACACCCTTAACTATGGCTACACCTTC.

The chain recombines TRBV5-4 with TRBJ2-6, with TRBD1 identical over 12 bases. V shed 3 bases, J shed 4 bases, and the junction held 5 bases outside the gene matches. This CDR3 contains 17 residues. The germline gives CDR1 SGHNT, CDR2 YYREEE (reference sequence). This CDR3 reads CASSWDRGPTGANVLTF. Written as DNA, the CDR3 is TGTGCCAGCAGCTGGGACAGGGGGCCAACAGGGGCCAACGTCCTGACTTTC.

This chain connects TRBV6-1 to TRBJ2-7; 9 bases line up with TRBD1. The CDR3 consists of 15 residues. From germline, CDR1 is MNHNS and CDR2 SASEGT. Losses at the gene ends were 2 bases for V and 0 bases for J; bases not matched to a gene: 2. CDR3 nucleotide sequence: TGTGCCAGCAGTGAACGGGACAGGGTCTCCTACGAGCAGTACTTC. It codes for CASSERDRVSYEQYF.

The rearrangement links TRBV6-8 to TRBJ2-2, with 7 bases lining up with TRBD1. Unmatched junction bases numbered 6, after V lost 10 bases and J lost 1 base. The CDR3 loop spans 14 amino acids. Germline loops: CDR1 MNHGY, CDR2 SAAAGT. The CDR3 reads CATTGAENTGELFF. CDR3 coding DNA: TGTGCCACCACAGGGGCCGAGAACACCGGGGAGCTGTTTTTT.

Remarks on this clonotype: Sequence at one end of the junction differs from germline and may be a read error. The rearrangement links TRBV10-2 to TRBJ2-7; D gene uncertain. CDR1 and CDR2 (germline): WSHSY, SAAADI. The CDR3 consists of 12 residues. CDR3 protein: CAGSELPYEQYF. The CDR3 DNA reads TGCGCCGGCAGTGAACTCCCCTACGAGCAGTACTTC.

Of note for this clonotype: A read error may account for a junction end that differs from germline. As DNA, the CDR3 is TGTGCTAGCAGCCCGGGAGGAATAGATACGCAGTATTTT. Translating gives CASSPGGIDTQYF. The chain uses TRBV7-7 and TRBJ2-3; 7 nucleotides agree with TRBD2. The CDR3 runs to 13 residues. Germline CDR1 reads SSHAT; CDR2 reads FNYEAQ (reference sequence).

This clonotype showed up many times. The genes are TRBV7-8 and TRBJ2-3; D gene uncertain. Trimming shortened V by 10 bases and J by 3 bases, and 20 bases separated the two germline ends. This CDR3 region has 15 residues. Germline V gene sequence: CDR1 SGHVS, CDR2 FQNEAQ. CDR3 nucleotide sequence: TGTGCCACCTTCGGGTGGGTCGACGAGACAGATACGCAGTATTTT. It translates to CATFGWVDETDTQYF. Complete variable domain (other parts from reference TRBV7-8 and TRBJ2-3): GAGVSQSPRYKVAKRGQDVALRCDPISGHVSLFWYQQALGQGPEFLTYFQNEAQLDKSGLPSDRFFAERPEGSVSTLKIQRTQQEDSAVYLCATFGWVDETDTQYFGPGTRLTVL.

V and J are TRBV19 and TRBJ2-1; 8 bases align to TRBD1. From germline, CDR1 is LNHDA and CDR2 SQIVND (reference sequence). V gave up 7 bases and J gave up 5 bases; unmatched junction bases: 7. CDR3 size: 14 residues. The CDR3 sequence is CASTFGQGNNEQFF. As DNA, the CDR3 is TGTGCCAGTACCTTCGGACAGGGAAACAATGAGCAGTTCTTC.

This clonotype appeared a few times. This chain joins TRBV6-5 and TRBJ2-1; 8 positions agree with TRBD1. Germline V lookup: CDR1 MNHEY, CDR2 SVGAGI. The CDR3 spans 16 residues. V lost 3 bases and J lost 2; bases outside the gene matches: 6. The CDR3 DNA is TGTGCCAGCAGTTATTTCACAGGGGGACCCTACAATGAGCAGTTCTTC. Residues: CASSYFTGGPYNEQFF.

The chain joins TRBV19 to TRBJ2-1, with 10 bases identical to TRBD2. Looked up from germline, CDR1 is LNHDA and CDR2 is SQIVND (reference sequence). The CDR3 is made up of 15 amino acids. Germline trimming cut 2 bases from V and 6 bases from J; bases unmatched to any gene: 4. The CDR3 DNA is TGTGCCAGTAGTATACCCAGCGGGGGGGCCAATGAGCAGTTCTTC. This codes for CASSIPSGGANEQFF.

The chain couples TRBV27 to TRBJ1-2; perhaps TRBD1 as D (6 bases). Per germline, CDR1 MNHEY and CDR2 SMNVEV (reference sequence). This CDR3 is 15 amino acids long. Trimming pared 9 bases from V and 6 bases from J, leaving 23 bases between. The CDR3 loop reads CASTSPGAGADGYTF. The CDR3 nucleotides are TGTGCCAGTACCTCACCGGGGGCAGGAGCGGATGGCTACACCTTC.

In its sample, this clonotype was seen many times. The chain carries TRBV7-2 and TRBJ2-3, with TRBD2 matching 12 bases. The trim removed 4 bases at V and 6 bases at J, leaving 5 bases unmatched. The CDR3 is 15 residues long. The germline V gene encodes CDR1 SGHTA and CDR2 FQGNSA. CDR3 bases: TGTGCCAGCAGCTCTTGGACTAGCGGGGAGGATACGCAGTATTTT. Protein product: CASSSWTSGEDTQYF.

The rearrangement joins TRBV6-1 to TRBJ1-5; D might be TRBD1 (5 bases). V shed 5 bases and J shed 0 bases, with 11 bases lying between them. This CDR3 region has 15 residues. Germline assignment: CDR1 MNHNS and CDR2 SASEGT. CDR3 protein: CASSLGPPSNQPQHF. The DNA of the CDR3 is TGTGCCAGCAGTTTGGGGCCACCTAGCAATCAGCCCCAGCATTTT.

For the CDR3, the DNA is TGTGCCACCAGCAGAGATGAGTCCGGGCCCGGGAGCTCCTACAATGAGCAGTTCTTC. This codes for CATSRDESGPGSSYNEQFF. The genes are TRBV15 and TRBJ2-1, with D possibly being TRBD2 (6 bases). Trimming removed 0 bases at V and 0 bases at J, with 18 bases between. Germline V lookup: CDR1 LNHNV, CDR2 YYDKDF (reference sequence). This CDR3 contains 19 residues.